This TCR beta chain was identified in a study of Graves' ophthalmopathy and Graves' hyperthyroidism. Study context: Ahead of any treatment, peripheral blood was obtained at the initial diagnosis.

V was clipped by 2 bases and J by 2 bases, with 10 bases between them. Germline loops: CDR1 KGHSH, CDR2 LQKENI. The CDR3 runs to 14 residues. Amplification of the TCR beta CDR3 regions used RNA transcripts (as template). An opening RT-PCR round employed HTBI primers and preceded a second-round multiplex PCR. From the multiplex PCR reads, TCRdb called clonotypes with MiXCR, one entry per CDR3 protein. The table shows around 600,000 distinct CDR3 sequences, with about 38% occurring only once. CAS ≥3, NOSPECS ≥4, moderate-to-severe activity and duration under 3 months marked donors with ophthalmopathy. Exclusion applied to patients with other autoimmune diseases, uncontrolled infections, pregnancy or lactation.

The clonotype originates from an adult man with Graves' ophthalmopathy. The chain employs TRBV18 and TRBJ2-7; the D is unclear. The sequenced sample consisted of peripheral blood. The CDR3 DNA sequence: TGTGCCAGCTCACCAGACGACAAGACCTACGAGCAGTACTTC. Protein: CASSPDDKTYEQYF.